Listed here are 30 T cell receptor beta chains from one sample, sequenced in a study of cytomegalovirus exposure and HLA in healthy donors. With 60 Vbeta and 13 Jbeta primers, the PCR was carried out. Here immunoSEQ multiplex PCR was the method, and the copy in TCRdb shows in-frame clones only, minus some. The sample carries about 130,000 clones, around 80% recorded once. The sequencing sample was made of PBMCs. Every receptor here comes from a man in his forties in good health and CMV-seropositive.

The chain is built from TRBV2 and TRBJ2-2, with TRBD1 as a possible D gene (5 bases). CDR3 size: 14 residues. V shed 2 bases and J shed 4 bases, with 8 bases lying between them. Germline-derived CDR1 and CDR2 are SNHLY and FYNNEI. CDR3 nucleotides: TGTGCCAGCAGTGAACTTAGGGGCACCGGGGAGCTGTTTTTT. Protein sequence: CASSELRGTGELFF.

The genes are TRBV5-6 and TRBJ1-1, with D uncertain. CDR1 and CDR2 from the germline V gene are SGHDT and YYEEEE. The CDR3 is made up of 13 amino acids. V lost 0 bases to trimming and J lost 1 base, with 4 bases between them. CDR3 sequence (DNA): TGTGCCAGCAGCTTGGCCAGGAACACTGAAGCTTTCTTT. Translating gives CASSLARNTEAFF.

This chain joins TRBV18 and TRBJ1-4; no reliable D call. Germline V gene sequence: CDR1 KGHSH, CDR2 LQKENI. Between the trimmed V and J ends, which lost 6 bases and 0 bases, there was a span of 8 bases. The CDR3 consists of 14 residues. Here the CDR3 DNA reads TGTGCCAGCTCCCCGGGAGCAACTAATGAAAAACTGTTTTTT. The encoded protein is CASSPGATNEKLFF.

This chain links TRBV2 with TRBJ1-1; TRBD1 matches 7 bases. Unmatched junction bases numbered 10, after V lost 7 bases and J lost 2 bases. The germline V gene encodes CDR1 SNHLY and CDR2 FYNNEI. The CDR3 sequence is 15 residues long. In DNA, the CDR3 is TGTGCCAGCACACCACACGGGACAGCAAACACTGAAGCTTTCTTT. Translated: CASTPHGTANTEAFF.

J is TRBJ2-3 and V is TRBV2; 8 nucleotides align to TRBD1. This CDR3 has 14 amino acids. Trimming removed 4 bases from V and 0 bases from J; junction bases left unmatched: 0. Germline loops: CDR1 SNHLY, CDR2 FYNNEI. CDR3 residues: CASSGQGSTDTQYF. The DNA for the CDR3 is TGTGCCAGCAGTGGACAGGGGAGCACAGATACGCAGTATTTT.

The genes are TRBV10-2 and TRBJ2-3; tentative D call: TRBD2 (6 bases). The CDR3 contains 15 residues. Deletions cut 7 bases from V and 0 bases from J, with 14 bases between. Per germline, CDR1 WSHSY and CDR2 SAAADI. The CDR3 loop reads CASNPTGASTDTQYF. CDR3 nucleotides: TGCGCCAGCAATCCAACGGGAGCGAGCACAGATACGCAGTATTTT.

The CDR3 coding sequence is TGTGCCAGCAGCTTAGGTGCAGGGGCCCCCGGGGAGCTGTTTTTT. Its protein product is CASSLGAGAPGELFF. The rearrangement joins TRBV11-2 to TRBJ2-2, with D perhaps TRBD1 (6 bases). Germline loops: CDR1 SGHAT, CDR2 FQNNGV. With 1 base removed from V and 6 bases from J, the gap between germline ends came to 12 bases. This CDR3 has 15 residues.

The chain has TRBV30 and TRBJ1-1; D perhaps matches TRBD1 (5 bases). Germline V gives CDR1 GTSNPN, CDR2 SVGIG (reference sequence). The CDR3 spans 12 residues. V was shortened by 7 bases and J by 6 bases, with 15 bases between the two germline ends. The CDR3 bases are TGTGCCTACATCCGCGGGGGATCTGAAGCTTTCTTT. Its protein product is CAYIRGGSEAFF.

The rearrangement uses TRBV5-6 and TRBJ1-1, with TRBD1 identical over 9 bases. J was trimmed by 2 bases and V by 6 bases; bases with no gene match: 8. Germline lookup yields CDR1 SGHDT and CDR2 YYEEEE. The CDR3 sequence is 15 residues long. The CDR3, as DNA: TGTGCCAGCAAGATTACGACAGGGGGAAACACTGAAGCTTTCTTT. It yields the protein CASKITTGGNTEAFF.

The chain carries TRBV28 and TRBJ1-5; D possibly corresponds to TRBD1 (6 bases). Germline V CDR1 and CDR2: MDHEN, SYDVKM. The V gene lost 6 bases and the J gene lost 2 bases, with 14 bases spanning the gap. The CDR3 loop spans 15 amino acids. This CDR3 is CASRPTGVGNQPQHF. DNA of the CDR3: TGTGCCAGCAGACCGACAGGAGTAGGCAATCAGCCCCAGCATTTT.

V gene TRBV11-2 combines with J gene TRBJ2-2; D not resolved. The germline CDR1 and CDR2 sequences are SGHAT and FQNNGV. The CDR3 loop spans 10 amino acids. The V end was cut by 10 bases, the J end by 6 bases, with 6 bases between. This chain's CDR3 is CATSSGELFF. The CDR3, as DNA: TGTGCCACGTCGTCCGGGGAGCTGTTTTTT.

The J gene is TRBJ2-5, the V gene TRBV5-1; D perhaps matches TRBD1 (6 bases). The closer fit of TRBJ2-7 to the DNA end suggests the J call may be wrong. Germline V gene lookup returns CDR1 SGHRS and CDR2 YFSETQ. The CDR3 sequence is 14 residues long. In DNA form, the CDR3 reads TGCGCCAGCAGCTTGAAATGGGACAACTACGAGCAGTACTTC. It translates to CASSLKWDNYEQYF.

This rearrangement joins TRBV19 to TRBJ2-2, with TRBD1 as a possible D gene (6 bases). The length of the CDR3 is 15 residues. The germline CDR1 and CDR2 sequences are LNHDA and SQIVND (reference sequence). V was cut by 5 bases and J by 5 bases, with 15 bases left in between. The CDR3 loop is CASSRDFRGTGELFF. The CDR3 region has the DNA TGTGCCAGTAGTCGAGATTTTAGGGGGACCGGGGAGCTGTTTTTT.

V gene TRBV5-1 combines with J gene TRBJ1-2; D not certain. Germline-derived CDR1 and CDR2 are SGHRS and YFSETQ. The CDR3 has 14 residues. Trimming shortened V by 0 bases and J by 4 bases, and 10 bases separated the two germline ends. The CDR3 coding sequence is TGCGCCAGCAGCTTGGTCCGTGAGGCCTATGGCTACACCTTC. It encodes CASSLVREAYGYTF.

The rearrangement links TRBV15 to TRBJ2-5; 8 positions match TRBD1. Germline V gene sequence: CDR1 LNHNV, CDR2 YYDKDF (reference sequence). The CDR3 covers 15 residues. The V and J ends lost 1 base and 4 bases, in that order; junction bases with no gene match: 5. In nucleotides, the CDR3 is TGTGCCACCAGCAGAGCCGGACAGGGCGTAGAGACCCAGTACTTC. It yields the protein CATSRAGQGVETQYF.

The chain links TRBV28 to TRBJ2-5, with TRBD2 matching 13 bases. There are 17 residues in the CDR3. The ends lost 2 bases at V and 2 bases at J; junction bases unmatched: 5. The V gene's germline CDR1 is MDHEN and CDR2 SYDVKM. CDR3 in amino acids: CASSLGLAGEIQETQYF. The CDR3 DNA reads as TGTGCCAGCAGTTTAGGACTAGCGGGAGAGATACAAGAGACCCAGTACTTC.

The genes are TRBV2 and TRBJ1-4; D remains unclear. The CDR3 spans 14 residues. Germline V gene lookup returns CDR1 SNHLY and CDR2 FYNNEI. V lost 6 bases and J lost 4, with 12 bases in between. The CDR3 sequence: CASRADKNNEKLFF. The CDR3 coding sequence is TGTGCCAGCAGGGCAGACAAGAATAATGAAAAACTGTTTTTT.

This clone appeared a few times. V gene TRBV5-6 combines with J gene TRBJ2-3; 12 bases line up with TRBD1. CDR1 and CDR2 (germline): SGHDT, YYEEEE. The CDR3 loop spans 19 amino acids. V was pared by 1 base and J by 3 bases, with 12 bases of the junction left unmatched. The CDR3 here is CASSLFLGQGASLTDTQYF. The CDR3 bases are TGTGCCAGCAGCTTGTTTCTGGGACAGGGGGCGAGTTTGACAGATACGCAGTATTTT.

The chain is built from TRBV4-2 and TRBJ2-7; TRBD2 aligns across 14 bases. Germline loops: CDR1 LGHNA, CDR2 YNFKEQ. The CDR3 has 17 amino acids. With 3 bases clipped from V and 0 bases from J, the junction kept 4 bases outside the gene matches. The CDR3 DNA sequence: TGTGCCAGCAGCCAGGGACTAGCGGGAGACTACTCCTACGAGCAGTACTTC. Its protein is CASSQGLAGDYSYEQYF.

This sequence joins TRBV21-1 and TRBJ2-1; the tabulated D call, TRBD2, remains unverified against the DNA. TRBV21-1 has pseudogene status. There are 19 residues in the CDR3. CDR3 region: CASSKVPAGPALRDNEQFF. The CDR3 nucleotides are TGTGCCAGCAGCAAAGTCCCAGCGGGGCCGGCCCTTCGGGACAATGAGCAGTTCTTC.

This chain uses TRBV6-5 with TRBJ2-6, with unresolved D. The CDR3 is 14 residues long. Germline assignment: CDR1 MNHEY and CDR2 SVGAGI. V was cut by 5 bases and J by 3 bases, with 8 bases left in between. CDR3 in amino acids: CASSLVGGANVLTF. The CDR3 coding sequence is TGTGCCAGCAGTCTAGTGGGTGGGGCCAACGTCCTGACTTTC.

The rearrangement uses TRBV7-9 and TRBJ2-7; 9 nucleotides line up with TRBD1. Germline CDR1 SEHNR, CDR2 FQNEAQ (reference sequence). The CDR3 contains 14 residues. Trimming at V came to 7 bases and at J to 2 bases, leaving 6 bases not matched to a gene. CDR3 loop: CASIRTGVTYEQYF. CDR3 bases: TGTGCCAGCATCCGGACAGGGGTAACCTACGAGCAGTACTTC.

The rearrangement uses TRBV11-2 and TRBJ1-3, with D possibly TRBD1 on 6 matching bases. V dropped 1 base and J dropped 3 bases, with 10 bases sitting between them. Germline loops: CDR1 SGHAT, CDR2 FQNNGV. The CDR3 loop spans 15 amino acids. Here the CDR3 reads CASSLGSGVGNTIYF. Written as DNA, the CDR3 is TGTGCCAGCAGCTTAGGTTCAGGGGTTGGAAACACCATATATTTT. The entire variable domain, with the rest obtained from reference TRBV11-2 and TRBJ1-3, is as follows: EAGVAQSPRYKIIEKRQSVAFWCNPISGHATLYWYQQILGQGPKLLIQFQNNGVVDDSQLPKDRFSAERLKGVDSTLKIQPAKLEDSAVYLCASSLGSGVGNTIYFGEGSWLTVV.

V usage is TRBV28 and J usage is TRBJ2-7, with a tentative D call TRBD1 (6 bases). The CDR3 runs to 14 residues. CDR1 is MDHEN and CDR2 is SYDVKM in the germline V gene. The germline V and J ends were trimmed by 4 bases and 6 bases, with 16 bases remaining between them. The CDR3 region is CASSSPGVSGEQYF. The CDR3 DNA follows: TGTGCCAGCAGTTCACCAGGGGTTTCGGGCGAGCAGTACTTC.

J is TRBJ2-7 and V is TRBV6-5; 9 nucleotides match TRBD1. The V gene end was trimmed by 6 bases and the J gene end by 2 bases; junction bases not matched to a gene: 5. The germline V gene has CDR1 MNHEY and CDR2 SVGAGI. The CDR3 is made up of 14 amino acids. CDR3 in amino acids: CASRLRDRAYEQYF. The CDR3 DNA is TGTGCCAGCAGACTCCGGGACAGGGCCTACGAGCAGTACTTC.

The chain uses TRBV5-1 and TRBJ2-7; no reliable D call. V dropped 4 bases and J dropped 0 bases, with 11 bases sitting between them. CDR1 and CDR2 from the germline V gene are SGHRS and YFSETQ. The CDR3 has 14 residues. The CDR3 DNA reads TGCGCCAGCAGCCCACTACTGAGCTCCTACGAGCAGTACTTC. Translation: CASSPLLSSYEQYF.

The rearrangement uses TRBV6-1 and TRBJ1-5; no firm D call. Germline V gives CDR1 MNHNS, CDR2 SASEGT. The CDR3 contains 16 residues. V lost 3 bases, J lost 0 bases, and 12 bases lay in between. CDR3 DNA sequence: TGTGCCAGCAGTGATTTGGCAGGCTATAGCAATCAGCCCCAGCATTTT. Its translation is CASSDLAGYSNQPQHF.

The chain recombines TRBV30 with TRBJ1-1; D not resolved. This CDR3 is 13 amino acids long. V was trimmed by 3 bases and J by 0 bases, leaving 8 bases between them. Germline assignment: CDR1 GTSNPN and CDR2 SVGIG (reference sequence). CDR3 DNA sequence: TGTGCCTGGAGAATACTCATGAACACTGAAGCTTTCTTT. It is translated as CAWRILMNTEAFF. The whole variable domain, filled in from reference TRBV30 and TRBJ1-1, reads SQTIHQWPATLVQPVGSPLSLECTVEGTSNPNLYWYRQAAGRGLQLLFYSVGIGQISSEVPQNLSASRPQDRQFILSSKKLLLSDSGFYLCAWRILMNTEAFFGQGTRLTVV.

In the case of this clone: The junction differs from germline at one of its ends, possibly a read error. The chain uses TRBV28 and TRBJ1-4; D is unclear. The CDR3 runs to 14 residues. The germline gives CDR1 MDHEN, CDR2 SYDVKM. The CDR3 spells CASRLVGEREKLFF. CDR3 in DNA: TGTGCCAGCCGTTTGGTGGGAGAACGGGAAAAACTGTTTTTT.

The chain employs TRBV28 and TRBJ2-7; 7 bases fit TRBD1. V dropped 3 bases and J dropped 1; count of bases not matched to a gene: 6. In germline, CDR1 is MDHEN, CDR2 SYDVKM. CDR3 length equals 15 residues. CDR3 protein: CASSFGDRRSYEQYF. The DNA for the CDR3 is TGTGCCAGCAGTTTCGGGGACAGAAGGTCCTACGAGCAGTACTTC.